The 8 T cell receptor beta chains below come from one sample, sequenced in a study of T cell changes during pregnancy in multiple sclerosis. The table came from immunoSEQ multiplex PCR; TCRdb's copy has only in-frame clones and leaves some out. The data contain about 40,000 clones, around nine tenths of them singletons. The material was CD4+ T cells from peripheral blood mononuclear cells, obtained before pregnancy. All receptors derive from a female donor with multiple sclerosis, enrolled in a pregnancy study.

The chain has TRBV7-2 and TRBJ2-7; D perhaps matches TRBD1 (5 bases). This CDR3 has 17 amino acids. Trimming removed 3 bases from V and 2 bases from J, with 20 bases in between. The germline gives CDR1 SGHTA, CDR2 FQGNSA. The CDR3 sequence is CASSLGFDRTNPYEQYF. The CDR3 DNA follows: TGTGCCAGCAGCTTGGGTTTTGATCGGACAAATCCCTACGAGCAGTACTTC. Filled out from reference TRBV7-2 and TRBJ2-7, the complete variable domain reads GAGVSQSPSNKVTEKGKDVELRCDPISGHTALYWYRQSLGQGLEFLIYFQGNSAPDKSGLPSDRFSAERTGGSVSTLTIQRTQQEDSAVYLCASSLGFDRTNPYEQYFGPGTRLTVT.

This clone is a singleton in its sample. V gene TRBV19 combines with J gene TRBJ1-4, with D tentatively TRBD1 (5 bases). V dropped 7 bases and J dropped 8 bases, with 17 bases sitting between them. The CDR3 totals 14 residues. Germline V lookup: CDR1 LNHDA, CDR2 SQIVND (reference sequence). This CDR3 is CASTVDGGNEKLFF. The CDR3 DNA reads TGTGCCAGTACCGTAGACGGGGGGAACGAAAAACTGTTTTTT.

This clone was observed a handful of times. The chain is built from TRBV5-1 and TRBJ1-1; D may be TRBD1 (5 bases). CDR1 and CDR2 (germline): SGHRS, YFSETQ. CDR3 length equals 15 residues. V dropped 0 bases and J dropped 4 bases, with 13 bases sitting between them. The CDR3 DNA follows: TGCGCCAGCAGCTTGGATAGGGGAGGGGTCACTGAAGCTTTCTTT. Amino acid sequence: CASSLDRGGVTEAFF.

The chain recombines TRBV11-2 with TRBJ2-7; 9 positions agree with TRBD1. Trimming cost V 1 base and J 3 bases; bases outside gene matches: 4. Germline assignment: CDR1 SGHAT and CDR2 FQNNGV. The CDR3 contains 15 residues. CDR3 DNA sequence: TGTGCCAGCAGCTTAGCCGGGACAGGGTACTACGAGCAGTACTTC. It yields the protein CASSLAGTGYYEQYF.

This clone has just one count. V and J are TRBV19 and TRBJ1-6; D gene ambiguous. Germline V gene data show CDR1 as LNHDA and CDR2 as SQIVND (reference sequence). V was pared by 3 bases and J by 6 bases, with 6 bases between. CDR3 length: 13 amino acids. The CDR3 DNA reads TGTGCCAGTAGTATCCCCGGTAATTCACCCCTCCACTTT. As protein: CASSIPGNSPLHF.

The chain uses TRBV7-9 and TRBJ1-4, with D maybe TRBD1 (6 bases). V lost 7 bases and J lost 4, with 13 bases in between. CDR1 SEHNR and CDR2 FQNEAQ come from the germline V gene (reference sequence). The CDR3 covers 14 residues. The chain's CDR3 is CASNYRDGNEKLFF. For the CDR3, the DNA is TGTGCCAGCAACTACAGGGACGGTAATGAAAAACTGTTTTTT.

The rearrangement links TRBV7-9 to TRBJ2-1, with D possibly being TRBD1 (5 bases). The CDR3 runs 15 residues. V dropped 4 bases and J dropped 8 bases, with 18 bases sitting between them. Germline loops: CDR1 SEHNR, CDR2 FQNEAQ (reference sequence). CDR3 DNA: TGTGCCAGCAGCTCTCGGACACTCTCGGGCCATGAGCAGTTCTTC. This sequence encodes CASSSRTLSGHEQFF.

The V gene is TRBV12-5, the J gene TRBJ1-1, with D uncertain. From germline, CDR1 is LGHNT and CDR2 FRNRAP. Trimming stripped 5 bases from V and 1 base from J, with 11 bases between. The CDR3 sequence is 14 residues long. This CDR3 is CASGPGLENTEAFF. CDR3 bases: TGTGCTAGTGGTCCCGGACTGGAGAACACTGAAGCTTTCTTT.